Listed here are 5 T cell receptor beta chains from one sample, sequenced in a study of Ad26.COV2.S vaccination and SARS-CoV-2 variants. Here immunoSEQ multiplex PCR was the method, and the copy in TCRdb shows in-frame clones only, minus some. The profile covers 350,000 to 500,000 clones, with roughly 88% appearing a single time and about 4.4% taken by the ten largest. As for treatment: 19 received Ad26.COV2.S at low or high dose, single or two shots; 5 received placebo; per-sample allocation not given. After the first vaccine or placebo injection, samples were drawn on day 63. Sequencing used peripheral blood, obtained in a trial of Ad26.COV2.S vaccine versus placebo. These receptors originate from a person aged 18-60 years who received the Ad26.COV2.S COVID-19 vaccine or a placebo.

CDR3 protein: CASSRTEPNYGYTF. DNA for the CDR3: TGTGCCAGCAGTCGGACAGAACCTAACTATGGCTACACCTTC. This sequence joins TRBV2 and TRBJ1-2; possible D gene TRBD1, 6 bases. With 5 bases removed from V and 0 bases from J, the gap between germline ends came to 10 bases. The CDR3 has 14 residues. Germline-derived CDR1 and CDR2 are SNHLY and FYNNEI.

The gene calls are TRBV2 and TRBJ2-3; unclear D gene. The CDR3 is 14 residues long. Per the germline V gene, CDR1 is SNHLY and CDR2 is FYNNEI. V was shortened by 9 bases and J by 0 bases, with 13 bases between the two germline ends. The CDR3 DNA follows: TGTGCCAGTACTCAGCTAAAAAGCACAGATACGCAGTATTTT. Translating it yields CASTQLKSTDTQYF.

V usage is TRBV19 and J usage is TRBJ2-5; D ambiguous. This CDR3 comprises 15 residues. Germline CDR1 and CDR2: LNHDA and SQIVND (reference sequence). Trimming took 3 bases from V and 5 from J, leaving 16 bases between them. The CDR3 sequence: CASSMSVGYQETQYF. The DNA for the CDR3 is TGTGCCAGTAGTATGTCAGTTGGCTATCAGGAGACCCAGTACTTC. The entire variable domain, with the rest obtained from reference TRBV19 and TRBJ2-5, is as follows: DGGITQSPKYLFRKEGQNVTLSCEQNLNHDAMYWYRQDPGQGLRLIYYSQIVNDFQKGDIAEGYSVSREKKESFPLTVTSAQKNPTAFYLCASSMSVGYQETQYFGPGTRLLVL.

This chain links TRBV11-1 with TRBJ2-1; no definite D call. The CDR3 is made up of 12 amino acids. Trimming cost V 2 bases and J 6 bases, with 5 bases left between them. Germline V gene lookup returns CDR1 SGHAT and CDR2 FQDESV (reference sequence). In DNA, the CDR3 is TGTGCCAGCAGCTTATCTGTCAATGAGCAGTTCTTC. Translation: CASSLSVNEQFF.

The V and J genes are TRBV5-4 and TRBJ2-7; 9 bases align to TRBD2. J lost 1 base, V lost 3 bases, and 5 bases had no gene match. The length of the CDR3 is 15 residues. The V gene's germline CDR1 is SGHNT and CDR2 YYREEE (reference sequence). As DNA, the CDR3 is TGTGCCAGCAGCTCCCCGACTAGCGGATCCTACGAGCAGTACTTC. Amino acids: CASSSPTSGSYEQYF.